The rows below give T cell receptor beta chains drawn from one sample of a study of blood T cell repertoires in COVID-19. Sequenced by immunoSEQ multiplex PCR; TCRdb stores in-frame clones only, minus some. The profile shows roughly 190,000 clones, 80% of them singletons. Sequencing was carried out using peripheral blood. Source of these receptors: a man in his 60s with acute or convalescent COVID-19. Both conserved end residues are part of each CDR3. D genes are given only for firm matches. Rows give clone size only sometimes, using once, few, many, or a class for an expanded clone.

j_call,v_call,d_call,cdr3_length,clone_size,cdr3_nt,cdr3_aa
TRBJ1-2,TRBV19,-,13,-,TGTGCCAGTAGTATGGACTCAAAGTATGGCTACACCTTC,CASSMDSKYGYTF
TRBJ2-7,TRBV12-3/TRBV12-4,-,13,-,TGTGCCAGCAGTTTTGGCAGAAACTACGAGCAGTACTTC,CASSFGRNYEQYF
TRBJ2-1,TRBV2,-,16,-,TGTGCCAGCAGTCCGCCCCTAGCGTTTGAGGTTAATGAGCAGTTCTTC,CASSPPLAFEVNEQFF
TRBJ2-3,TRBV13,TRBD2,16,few,TGTGCCAGCAGCTTTATCAGCGGGGAGGGGACAGATACGCAGTATTTT,CASSFISGEGTDTQYF
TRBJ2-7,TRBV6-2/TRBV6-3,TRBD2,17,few,TGTGCCAGCAGTGTCAGACTAGCGGGTATGTTCTCCTACGAGCAGTACTTC,CASSVRLAGMFSYEQYF
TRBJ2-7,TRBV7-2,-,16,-,TGTGCCAGCAGCTCCTGGGGGGGGCCCAGCTCCTACGAGCAGTACTTC,CASSSWGGPSSYEQYF
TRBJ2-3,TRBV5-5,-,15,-,TGTGCCAGCAGCTCCGACAGGATACTAACAGATACGCAGTATTTT,CASSSDRILTDTQYF
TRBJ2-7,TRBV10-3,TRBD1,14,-,TGTGCCATCAGTTTATCGACAGGGATCAACGAGCAGTACTTC,CAISLSTGINEQYF
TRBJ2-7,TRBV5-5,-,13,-,TGTGCCAGCAGTCTTCCGGGAGAAGACCTGCAGTACTTC,CASSLPGEDLQYF
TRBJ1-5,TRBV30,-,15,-,TGTGCCTGGGGAGGGCCAGCAAGCCGAGGGCAGCCCCAGCATTTT,CAWGGPASRGQPQHF
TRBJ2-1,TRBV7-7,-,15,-,TGTGCCAGCAGCCCGCCCGGGAGCTCCTACAATGAGCAGTTCTTC,CASSPPGSSYNEQFF
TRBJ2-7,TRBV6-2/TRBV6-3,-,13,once,TGTGCCAGCAGTTACGTCTCGGGGTACGAGCAGTACTTC,CASSYVSGYEQYF
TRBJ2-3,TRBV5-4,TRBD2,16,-,TGTGCCAGCAGCACGCGACTAGCGGGGTCCACAGATACGCAGTATTTT,CASSTRLAGSTDTQYF
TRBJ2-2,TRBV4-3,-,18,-,TGCGCCAGCAGCCAAGATAGACAGGGAGGACTCGTCCCCGGGGAGCTGTTTTTT,CASSQDRQGGLVPGELFF
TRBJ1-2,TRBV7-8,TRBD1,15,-,TGTGCCAGCAGCTTAACAGAGACAGGGGGCTTTGGCTACACCTTC,CASSLTETGGFGYTF
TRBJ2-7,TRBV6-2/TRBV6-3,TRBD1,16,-,TGTGCCAGCAGTTACTCGAGGGACAGGGTCGGCTACGAGCAGTACTTC,CASSYSRDRVGYEQYF
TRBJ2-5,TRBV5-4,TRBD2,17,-,TGTGCCAGCAGCTTGGGTGGTGCAGGACTAGCAGGAGAGACCCAGTACTTC,CASSLGGAGLAGETQYF
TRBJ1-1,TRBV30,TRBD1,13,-,TGTGCCTGGAGGGGACAGCCGAACACTGAAGCTTTCTTT,CAWRGQPNTEAFF
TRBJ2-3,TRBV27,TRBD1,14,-,TGTGCCAGCAGGGACAGGGGGCTACAAGATACGCAGTATTTT,CASRDRGLQDTQYF
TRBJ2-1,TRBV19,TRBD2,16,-,TGTGCCAGTAGTTCCCAGACTAGCGGGGGCTACAATGAGCAGTTCTTC,CASSSQTSGGYNEQFF
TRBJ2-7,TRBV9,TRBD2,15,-,TGTGCCAGCAGCGTAGAAGCGGGGGGTTCCTACGAGCAGTACTTC,CASSVEAGGSYEQYF
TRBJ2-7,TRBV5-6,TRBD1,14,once,TGTGCCAGCAGCTTGACTGGACAGGGGTACGAGCAGTACTTC,CASSLTGQGYEQYF
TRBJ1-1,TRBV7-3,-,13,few,TGTGCCAGCAGCTTACAGGGGAACGCTGAAGCTTTCTTT,CASSLQGNAEAFF
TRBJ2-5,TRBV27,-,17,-,TGTGCCAGCAGTCCCGCGGGGAAGTGGGCCCCTCGGGAGACCCAGTACTTC,CASSPAGKWAPRETQYF
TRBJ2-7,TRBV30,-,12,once,TGTGCCTGGAATCCGACAGGTTACGAGCAGTACTTC,CAWNPTGYEQYF
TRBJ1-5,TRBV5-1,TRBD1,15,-,TGCGCCAGCAGCTTGCAAGGGGGCTTGAATCAGCCCCAGCATTTT,CASSLQGGLNQPQHF
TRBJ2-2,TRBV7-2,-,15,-,TGTGCCAGCAGTCGTACAGATTCCCGTAGCGGGGAGCTGTTTTTT,CASSRTDSRSGELFF
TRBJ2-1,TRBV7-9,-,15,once,TGTGCCAGCAGCTTAGAAGGACTGGCAACTAATGAGCAGTTCTTC,CASSLEGLATNEQFF